One and the same sample provided the 4 T cell receptor beta chains below, sequenced in a study of shared clonotypes between healthy human individuals. Profiled with immunoSEQ multiplex PCR; TCRdb holds only in-frame clones, not every one. Of fewer than 200,000 clones detected, just under 95% appear once; the ten largest clones hold more than 0.065%. Sequences were obtained from naive CD4+ T cells sorted from blood. As to subset: CD45RA+ positively selected. These receptors were collected from a woman aged 25-40 years in good health.

This clone appeared once. The V and J genes are TRBV5-4 and TRBJ2-5; D gene ambiguous. CDR1 and CDR2 (germline): SGHNT, YYREEE (reference sequence). The CDR3 loop spans 12 amino acids. V was clipped by 3 bases and J by 4 bases, with 7 bases between them. The CDR3 DNA sequence: TGTGCCAGCAGCTGGCCTGGAGAGACCCAGTACTTC. The encoded protein is CASSWPGETQYF.

This chain connects TRBV11-2 to TRBJ2-3; D remains ambiguous. CDR1 is SGHAT, CDR2 FQNNGV, per germline. With 1 base removed from V and 4 bases from J, the gap between germline ends came to 18 bases. There are 17 residues in the CDR3. CDR3 loop: CASSLGPGHPDADTQYF. In DNA form, the CDR3 reads TGTGCCAGCAGCTTAGGACCGGGTCACCCCGATGCAGATACGCAGTATTTT.

CDR3 residues: CASSPPIVDTQYF. The CDR3 bases are TGTGCCAGCTCACCACCGATTGTAGATACGCAGTATTTT. This chain connects TRBV18 to TRBJ2-3; D gene unclear. V was clipped by 0 bases and J by 5 bases, with 6 bases between them. From germline, CDR1 is KGHSH and CDR2 LQKENI. This CDR3 spans 13 amino acids.

J is TRBJ2-7 and V is TRBV27; 10 positions match TRBD2. Germline trimming cut 2 bases from V and 2 bases from J; bases unmatched to any gene: 6. Per germline, CDR1 MNHEY and CDR2 SMNVEV (reference sequence). The CDR3 extends over 16 amino acids. The CDR3 DNA follows: TGTGCCAGCAGTTTAGTTAGCGGGAGGCTCCCCTACGAGCAGTACTTC. It translates to CASSLVSGRLPYEQYF.